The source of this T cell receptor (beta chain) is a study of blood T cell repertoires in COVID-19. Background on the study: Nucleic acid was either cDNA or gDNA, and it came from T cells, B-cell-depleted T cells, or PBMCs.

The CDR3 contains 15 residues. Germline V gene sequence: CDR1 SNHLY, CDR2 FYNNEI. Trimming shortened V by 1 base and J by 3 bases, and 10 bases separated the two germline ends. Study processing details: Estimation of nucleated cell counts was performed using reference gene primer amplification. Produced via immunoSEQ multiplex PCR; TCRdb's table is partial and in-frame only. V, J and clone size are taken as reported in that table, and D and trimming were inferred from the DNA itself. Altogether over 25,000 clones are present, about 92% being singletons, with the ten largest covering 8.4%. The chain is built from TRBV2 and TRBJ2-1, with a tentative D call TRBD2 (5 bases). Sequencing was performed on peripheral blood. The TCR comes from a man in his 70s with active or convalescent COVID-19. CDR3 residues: CASSEDLAGYNEQFF. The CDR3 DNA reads TGTGCCAGCAGTGAAGACCTAGCCGGCTACAATGAGCAGTTCTTC.